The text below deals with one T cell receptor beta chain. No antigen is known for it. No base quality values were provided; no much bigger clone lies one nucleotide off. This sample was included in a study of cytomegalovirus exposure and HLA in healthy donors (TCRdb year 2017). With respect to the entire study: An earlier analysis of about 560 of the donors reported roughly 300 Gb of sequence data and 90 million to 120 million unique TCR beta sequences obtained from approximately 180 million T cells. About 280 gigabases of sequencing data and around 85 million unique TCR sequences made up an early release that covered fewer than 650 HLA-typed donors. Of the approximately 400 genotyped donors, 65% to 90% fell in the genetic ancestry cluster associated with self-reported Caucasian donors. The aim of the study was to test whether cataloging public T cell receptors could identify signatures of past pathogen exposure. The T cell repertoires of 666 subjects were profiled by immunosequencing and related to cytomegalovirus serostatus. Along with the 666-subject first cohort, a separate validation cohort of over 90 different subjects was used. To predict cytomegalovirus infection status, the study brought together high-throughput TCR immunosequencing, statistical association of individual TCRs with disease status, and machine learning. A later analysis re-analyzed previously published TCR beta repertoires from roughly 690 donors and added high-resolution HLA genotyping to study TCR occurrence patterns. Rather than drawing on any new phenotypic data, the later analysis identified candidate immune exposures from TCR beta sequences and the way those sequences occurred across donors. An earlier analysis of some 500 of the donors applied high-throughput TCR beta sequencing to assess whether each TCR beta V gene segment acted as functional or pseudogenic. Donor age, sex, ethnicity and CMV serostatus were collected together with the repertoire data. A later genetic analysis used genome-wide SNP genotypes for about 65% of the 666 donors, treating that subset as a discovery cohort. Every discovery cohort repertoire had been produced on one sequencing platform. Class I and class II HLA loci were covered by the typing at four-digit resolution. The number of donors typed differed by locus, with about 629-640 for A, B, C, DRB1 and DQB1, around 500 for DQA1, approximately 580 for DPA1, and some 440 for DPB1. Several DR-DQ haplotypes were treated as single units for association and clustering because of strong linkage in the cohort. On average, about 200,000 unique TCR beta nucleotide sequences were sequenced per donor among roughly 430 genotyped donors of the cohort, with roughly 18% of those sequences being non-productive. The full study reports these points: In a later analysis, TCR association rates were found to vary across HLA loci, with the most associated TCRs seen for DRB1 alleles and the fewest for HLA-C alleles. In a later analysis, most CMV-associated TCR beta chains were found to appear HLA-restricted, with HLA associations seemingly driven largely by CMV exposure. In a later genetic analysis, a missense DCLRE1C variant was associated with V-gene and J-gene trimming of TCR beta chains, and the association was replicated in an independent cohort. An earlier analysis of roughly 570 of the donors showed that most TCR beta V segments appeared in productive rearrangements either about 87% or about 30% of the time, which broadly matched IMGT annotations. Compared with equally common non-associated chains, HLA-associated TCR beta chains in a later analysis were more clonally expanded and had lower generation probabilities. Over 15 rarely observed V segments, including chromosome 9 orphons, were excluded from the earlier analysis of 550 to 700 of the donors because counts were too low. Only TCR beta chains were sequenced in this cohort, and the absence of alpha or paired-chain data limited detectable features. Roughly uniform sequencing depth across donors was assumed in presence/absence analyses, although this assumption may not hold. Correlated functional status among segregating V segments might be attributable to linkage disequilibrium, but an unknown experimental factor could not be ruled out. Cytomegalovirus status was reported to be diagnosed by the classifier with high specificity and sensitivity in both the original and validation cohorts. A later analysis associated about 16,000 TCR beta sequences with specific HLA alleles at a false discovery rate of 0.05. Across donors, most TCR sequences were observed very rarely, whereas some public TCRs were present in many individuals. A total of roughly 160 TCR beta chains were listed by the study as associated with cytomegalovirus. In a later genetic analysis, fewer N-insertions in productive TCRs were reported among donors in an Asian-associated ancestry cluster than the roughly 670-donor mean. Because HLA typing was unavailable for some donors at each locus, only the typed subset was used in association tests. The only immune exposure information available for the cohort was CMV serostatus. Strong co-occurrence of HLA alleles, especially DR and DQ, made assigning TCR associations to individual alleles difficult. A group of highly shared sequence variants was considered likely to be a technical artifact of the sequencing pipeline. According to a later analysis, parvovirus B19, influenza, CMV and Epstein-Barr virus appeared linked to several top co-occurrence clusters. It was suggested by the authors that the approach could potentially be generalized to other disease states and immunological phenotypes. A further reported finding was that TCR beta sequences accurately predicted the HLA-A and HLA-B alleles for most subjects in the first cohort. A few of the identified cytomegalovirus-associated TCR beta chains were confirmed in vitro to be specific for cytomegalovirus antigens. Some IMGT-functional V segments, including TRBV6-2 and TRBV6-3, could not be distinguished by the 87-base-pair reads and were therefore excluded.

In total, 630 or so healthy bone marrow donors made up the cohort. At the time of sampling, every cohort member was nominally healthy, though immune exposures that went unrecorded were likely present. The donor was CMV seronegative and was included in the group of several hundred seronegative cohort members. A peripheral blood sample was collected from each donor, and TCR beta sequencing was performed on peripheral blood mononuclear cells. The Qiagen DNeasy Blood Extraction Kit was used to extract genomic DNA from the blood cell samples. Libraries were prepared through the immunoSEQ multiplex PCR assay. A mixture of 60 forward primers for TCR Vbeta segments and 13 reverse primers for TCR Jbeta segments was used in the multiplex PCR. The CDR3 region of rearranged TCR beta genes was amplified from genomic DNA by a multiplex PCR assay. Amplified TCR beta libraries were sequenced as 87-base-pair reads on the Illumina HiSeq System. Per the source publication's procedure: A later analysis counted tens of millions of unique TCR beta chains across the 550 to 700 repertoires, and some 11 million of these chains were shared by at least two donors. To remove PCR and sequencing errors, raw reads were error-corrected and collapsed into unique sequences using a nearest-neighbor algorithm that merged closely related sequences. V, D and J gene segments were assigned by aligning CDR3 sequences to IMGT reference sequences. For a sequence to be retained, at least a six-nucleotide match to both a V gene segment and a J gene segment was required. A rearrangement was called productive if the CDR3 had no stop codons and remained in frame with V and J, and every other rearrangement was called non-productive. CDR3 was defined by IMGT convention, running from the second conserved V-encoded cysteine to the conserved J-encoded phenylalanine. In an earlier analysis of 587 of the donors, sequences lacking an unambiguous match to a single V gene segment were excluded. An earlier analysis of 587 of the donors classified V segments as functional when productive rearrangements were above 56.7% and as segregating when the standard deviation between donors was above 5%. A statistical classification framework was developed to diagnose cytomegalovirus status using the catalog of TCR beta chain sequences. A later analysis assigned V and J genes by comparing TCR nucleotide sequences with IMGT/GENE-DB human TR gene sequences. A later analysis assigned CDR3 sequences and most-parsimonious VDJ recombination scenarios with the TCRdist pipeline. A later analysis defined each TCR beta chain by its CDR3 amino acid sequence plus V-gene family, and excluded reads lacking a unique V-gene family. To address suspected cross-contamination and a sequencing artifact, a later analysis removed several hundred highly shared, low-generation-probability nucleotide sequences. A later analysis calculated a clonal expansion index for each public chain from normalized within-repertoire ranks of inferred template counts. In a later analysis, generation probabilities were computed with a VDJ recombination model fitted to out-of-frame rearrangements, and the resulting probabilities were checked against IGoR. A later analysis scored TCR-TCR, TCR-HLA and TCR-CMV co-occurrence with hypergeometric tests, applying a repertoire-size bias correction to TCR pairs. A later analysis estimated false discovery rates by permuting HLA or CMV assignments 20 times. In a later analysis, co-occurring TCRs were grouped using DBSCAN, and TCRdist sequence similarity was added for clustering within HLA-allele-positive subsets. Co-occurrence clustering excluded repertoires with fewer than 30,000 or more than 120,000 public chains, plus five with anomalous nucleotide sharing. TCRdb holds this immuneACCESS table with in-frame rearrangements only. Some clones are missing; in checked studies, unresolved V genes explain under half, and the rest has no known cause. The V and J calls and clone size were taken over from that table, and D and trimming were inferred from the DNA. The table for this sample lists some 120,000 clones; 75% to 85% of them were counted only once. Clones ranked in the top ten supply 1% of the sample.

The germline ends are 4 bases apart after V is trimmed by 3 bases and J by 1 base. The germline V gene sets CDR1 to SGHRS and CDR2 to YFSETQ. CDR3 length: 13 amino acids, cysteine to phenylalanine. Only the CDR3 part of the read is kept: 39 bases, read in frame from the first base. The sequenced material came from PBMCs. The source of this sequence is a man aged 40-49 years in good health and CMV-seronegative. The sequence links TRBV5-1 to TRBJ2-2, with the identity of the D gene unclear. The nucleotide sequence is TGCGCCAGCAGCTCGGGGAACACCGGGGAGCTGTTTTTT. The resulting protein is CASSSGNTGELFF. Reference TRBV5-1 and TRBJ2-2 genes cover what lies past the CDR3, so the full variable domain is KAGVTQTPRYLIKTRGQQVTLSCSPISGHRSVSWYQQTPGQGLQFLFEYFSETQRNKGNFPGRFSGRQFSNSRSEMNVSTLELGDSALYLCASSSGNTGELFFGEGSRLTVL.